Each of the 15 T cell receptor beta chains below was sequenced from the same sample in a study of vaccination and CD4 T cells after COVID-19. Sequenced with the Oncomine TCR Beta short-read assay was DNA taken from cultured CD4+ T cells. Each CDR3 protein is one row after TCRdb ran MiXCR on the PCR reads. The data show roughly 22,000 distinct CDR3 sequences, 30% to 35% seen once. As for treatment: approximately nine-day PBMC culture with coronavirus spike peptide pools or control peptides (ViraFEST assay). These receptors have no identified antigens. Sample: cultured CD4+ T cells from blood. The receptors here all came from a human donor with COVID-19.

This clonotype was counted only a few times. The rearrangement joins TRBV5-1 to TRBJ1-2, with 8 bases aligning to TRBD1. Trimming cost V 0 bases and J 6 bases; bases outside gene matches: 7. Germline CDR1 reads SGHRS; CDR2 reads YFSETQ. This CDR3 contains 15 residues. The CDR3 spells CASSLGATGVHGYTF. DNA of the CDR3: TGCGCCAGCAGCTTGGGGGCGACAGGGGTGCATGGCTACACCTTC.

The chain recombines TRBV30 with TRBJ2-6; D is undetermined. V lost 1 base, J lost 4 bases, and 5 bases lay in between. The CDR3 length is 13 residues. Germline CDR1 is GTSNPN and CDR2 is SVGIG (reference sequence). CDR3 in DNA: TGTGCCTGGAGTGCCCCGGGGGCCAACGTCCTGACTTTC. The encoded protein is CAWSAPGANVLTF. Filled out from reference TRBV30 and TRBJ2-6, the complete variable domain reads SQTIHQWPATLVQPVGSPLSLECTVEGTSNPNLYWYRQAAGRGLQLLFYSVGIGQISSEVPQNLSASRPQDRQFILSSKKLLLSDSGFYLCAWSAPGANVLTFGAGSRLTVL.

This clonotype was observed a handful of times. This chain links TRBV21-1 with TRBJ2-3; TRBD1, the D gene given by the table, was not confirmed from the DNA. TRBV21-1 constitutes a pseudogene. The CDR3 extends over 15 amino acids. The CDR3: CASSTYRGLSDTQYF. CDR3 bases: TGTGCCAGCAGCACCTACAGGGGGTTGTCAGATACGCAGTATTTT.

CDR3 residues: CASSQQGTSNQPQHF. CDR3 bases: TGTGCCAGCTCACAACAGGGTACTAGCAATCAGCCCCAGCATTTT. This chain uses TRBV18 with TRBJ1-5, with D possibly matching TRBD1 (6 bases). Per the germline V gene, CDR1 is KGHSH and CDR2 is LQKENI. The CDR3 is 15 amino acids. V lost 4 bases to trimming and J lost 0 bases, with 10 bases between them. Looking up the rest from reference TRBV18 and TRBJ1-5 gives the full variable domain: NAGVMQNPRHLVRRRGQEARLRCSPMKGHSHVYWYRQLPEEGLKFMVYLQKENIIDESGMPKERFSAEFPKEGPSILRIQQVVRGDSAAYFCASSQQGTSNQPQHFGDGTRLSIL.

The chain is built from TRBV5-1 and TRBJ1-2; D uncertain. This CDR3 is built from 15 residues. V was trimmed by 0 bases and J by 0 bases, leaving 9 bases between them. Germline V gene lookup returns CDR1 SGHRS and CDR2 YFSETQ. The CDR3 sequence: CASSLDPGTNYGYTF. For the CDR3, the DNA is TGCGCCAGCAGCTTGGATCCAGGTACTAACTATGGCTACACCTTC.

The chain recombines TRBV19 with TRBJ1-2; D is perhaps TRBD1 (6 bases). The germline V gene has CDR1 LNHDA and CDR2 SQIVND (reference sequence). The CDR3 is made up of 14 amino acids. V was clipped by 3 bases and J by 3 bases, with 11 bases between them. The DNA for the CDR3 is TGTGCCAGTAGTATCCCACAGGGATACTATGGCTACACCTTC. Translation: CASSIPQGYYGYTF.

The chain combines TRBV2 with TRBJ2-3, with 9 bases that match TRBD1. The CDR3 is 14 amino acids. Germline CDR1 is SNHLY and CDR2 is FYNNEI. Germline trimming cut 7 bases from V and 6 bases from J; bases unmatched to any gene: 8. CDR3 DNA: TGTGCCAGCATGCGACAGGGGGAGGTGGATACGCAGTATTTT. Translation gives CASMRQGEVDTQYF. The whole variable domain, filled in from reference TRBV2 and TRBJ2-3, reads EPEVTQTPSHQVTQMGQEVILRCVPISNHLYFYWYRQILGQKVEFLVSFYNNEISEKSEIFDDQFSVERPDGSNFTLKIRSTKLEDSAMYFCASMRQGEVDTQYFGPGTRLTVL.

This clonotype was observed a handful of times. The V call is TRBV20-1, the J call TRBJ2-1; 8 bases fit TRBD2. Trimming removed 0 bases from V and 6 bases from J; junction bases left unmatched: 4. The CDR3 consists of 14 residues. CDR1 and CDR2 from the germline V gene are DFQATT and SNEGSKA (reference sequence). CDR3 residues: CSARDQGTSNEQFF. In nucleotides, the CDR3 is TGCAGTGCTAGAGATCAAGGGACTAGCAATGAGCAGTTCTTC.

The gene calls are TRBV7-8 and TRBJ2-1; 7 bases align to TRBD1. After removal of 1 base from V and 7 bases from J, the junction contained 7 bases not matched to a gene. Germline V gives CDR1 SGHVS, CDR2 FQNEAQ. The CDR3 length is 15 residues. CDR3 coding DNA: TGTGCCAGCAGCTTAGAGAGGGGGCTTATGAATGAGCAGTTCTTC. This gives the protein CASSLERGLMNEQFF.

V gene TRBV28 combines with J gene TRBJ2-5; 10 bases align to TRBD2. The CDR3 extends over 15 amino acids. In germline, CDR1 is MDHEN, CDR2 SYDVKM. V gave up 5 bases and J gave up 4 bases; unmatched junction bases: 7. CDR3 DNA sequence: TGTGCCAGCAGTCTTAGCGGGGGGCGGCGAGAGACCCAGTACTTC. As protein: CASSLSGGRRETQYF.

The rearrangement joins TRBV6-2 or TRBV6-3 to TRBJ1-5, with 11 bases lining up with TRBD1. The germline CDR1 and CDR2 sequences are MNHEY and SVGEGT. The trim removed 6 bases at V and 7 bases at J, leaving 11 bases unmatched. The CDR3 contains 16 residues. The CDR3 DNA reads as TGTGCCAGCAGACAACCGGGACAGGGGGTAGGGCAGCCCCAGCATTTT. It is translated as CASRQPGQGVGQPQHF.

V usage is TRBV11-3 and J usage is TRBJ2-5; 9 bases fit TRBD2. Germline CDR1 and CDR2: SGHNT and YENEEA. This CDR3 contains 18 residues. The V and J ends lost 6 bases and 2 bases, in that order; junction bases with no gene match: 16. Here the CDR3 DNA reads TGTGCCAGCAGTGGAGGTCCATATAGCGGGGGACCGCAAGAGACCCAGTACTTC. As protein: CASSGGPYSGGPQETQYF.

The V call is TRBV24-1, the J call TRBJ2-7, with 10 bases fitting TRBD1. Germline-derived CDR1 and CDR2 are KGHDR and SFDVKD. Germline trimming cut 4 bases from V and 8 bases from J; bases unmatched to any gene: 13. This CDR3 is built from 16 residues. The CDR3 DNA sequence: TGTGCCACCAGTGACTCACCGGGACAGGGGAGGGAAAAGCAGTACTTC. Translated: CATSDSPGQGREKQYF.

J is TRBJ2-4 and V is TRBV7-2; 15 bases match TRBD2. CDR3 size: 17 residues. CDR1 and CDR2 from the germline V gene are SGHTA and FQGNSA. V was clipped by 5 bases and J by 7 bases; unmatched bases: 9. The CDR3 region is CASSAGTSGGRRNIQYF. The CDR3 coding sequence is TGTGCCAGCAGCGCCGGGACTAGCGGGGGGAGGCGGAACATTCAGTACTTC.

This clonotype has only a few counts. The V gene is TRBV27, the J gene TRBJ2-5; 8 bases fit TRBD1. This CDR3 has 13 amino acids. Per germline, CDR1 MNHEY and CDR2 SMNVEV (reference sequence). Trimming at V came to 4 bases and at J to 2 bases, leaving 0 bases not matched to a gene. CDR3 in DNA: TGTGCCAGCAGTTGGACAGGGCAAGAGACCCAGTACTTC. Protein: CASSWTGQETQYF.